Listed below are T cell receptor beta chains from one sample, sequenced in a study of blood T cell repertoires in COVID-19. Libraries were prepared by immunoSEQ multiplex PCR; TCRdb keeps only in-frame clonotypes and omits some of them. Counted here are 330,000 or so clones, about 90% occurring once; the ten biggest clones make up about 5%. Sequenced material: PBMCs or T cells enriched from blood (not recorded which). These receptor sequences come from a man aged 25-45 years who had recovered from COVID-19. The CDR3 runs from the conserved cysteine through the conserved F or W. D genes are given only for firm matches. Clone size appears in some rows only: once, few, many, or a class for an expanded clone.

TRBJ2-7	.	.	TRBV2	CASSEAAVRYEQYF	TGTGCCAGCAGTGAAGCGGCGGTTCGGTACGAGCAGTACTTC
TRBJ2-7	.	TRBD1	TRBV4-1	CAIYRGQKSYEQYF	TGCGCAATCTATAGGGGGCAGAAGTCCTACGAGCAGTACTTC
TRBJ1-4	.	.	TRBV4-2	CASSRADSSNEKLFF	TGTGCCAGCAGCCGCGCGGACAGCTCAAATGAAAAACTGTTTTTT
TRBJ1-4	.	.	TRBV30	CAWSGIAGEKLFF	TGTGCCTGGAGTGGAATCGCAGGGGAAAAACTGTTTTTT
TRBJ2-5	.	.	TRBV11-3	CASSSGLRQETQYF	TGTGCCAGCAGCTCCGGACTCCGCCAAGAGACCCAGTACTTC
TRBJ2-5	.	TRBD1	TRBV24-1	CATSDVQGAFQETQYF	TGTGCCACCAGTGACGTACAGGGGGCTTTCCAAGAGACCCAGTACTTC
TRBJ1-3	.	TRBD1	TRBV7-9	CASSRTGIPGNTIYF	TGTGCCAGCAGCCGGACAGGGATTCCCGGAAACACCATATATTTT
TRBJ2-2	.	.	TRBV30	CAWIGGSNTGELFF	TGTGCCTGGATTGGAGGGAGTAACACCGGGGAGCTGTTTTTT
TRBJ2-5	.	.	TRBV15	CATSRDTLREMETQYF	TGTGCCACCAGCAGAGATACCCTGCGTGAGATGGAGACCCAGTACTTC
TRBJ1-4	.	.	TRBV4-1	CASSQDGTGSGEKLFF	TGCGCCAGCAGCCAAGATGGCACAGGATCGGGCGAAAAACTGTTTTTT
TRBJ2-7	.	.	TRBV7-9	CASSPGYF	TGTGCCAGCAGCCCGGGGTACTTC
TRBJ2-3	.	TRBD1	TRBV4-1	CASSQSGTGTASGFTDTQYF	TGCGCCAGCAGCCAATCCGGGACAGGGACGGCCAGCGGGTTCACAGATACGCAGTATTTT
TRBJ1-1	.	.	TRBV7-9	CASSLESLTEAFF	TGTGCCAGCAGCTTAGAGAGCCTCACTGAAGCTTTCTTT
TRBJ1-5	few	.	TRBV28	CASSLREQPQHF	TGTGCCAGCAGTTTGAGGGAACAGCCCCAGCATTTT
TRBJ1-3	.	TRBD1	TRBV18	CASSPGSGTAGNTIYF	TGTGCCAGCTCCCCGGGCTCGGGGACAGCTGGAAACACCATATATTTT
TRBJ2-3	.	.	TRBV4-1	CASSQRVGPDTQYF	TGCGCCAGCAGCCAAAGAGTCGGTCCAGATACGCAGTATTTT
TRBJ2-1	once	.	TRBV12-3/TRBV12-4	CASTQTGNEQFF	TGTGCCAGCACCCAAACAGGTAATGAGCAGTTCTTC
TRBJ2-7	once	TRBD2	TRBV10-3	CAIMPGLAASSYEQYF	TGTGCCATCATGCCGGGACTAGCGGCTAGCTCCTACGAGCAGTACTTC
TRBJ2-5	.	TRBD1	TRBV5-1	CASSQRTGGGETQYF	TGCGCCAGCAGCCAGAGGACAGGGGGCGGGGAGACCCAGTACTTC
TRBJ1-5	.	TRBD1	TRBV5-4	CASSRQGINQPQHF	TGTGCCAGCAGCCGACAGGGGATCAATCAGCCCCAGCATTTT
TRBJ2-2	few	.	TRBV5-1	CASSLRRPQNTGELFF	TGCGCCAGCAGCTTGAGGAGACCCCAGAACACCGGGGAGCTGTTTTTT
TRBJ2-1	.	TRBD1	TRBV6-5	CASSITGGYNEQFF	TGTGCCAGCAGTATTACAGGGGGCTACAATGAGCAGTTCTTC
TRBJ1-6	.	.	TRBV18	CASSPRQDHNSPLHF	TGTGCCAGCTCGCCCCGACAGGACCATAATTCACCCCTCCACTTT
TRBJ1-6	once	.	TRBV7-9	CASRGGGSPLHF	TGTGCCAGCAGGGGAGGGGGTTCACCCCTCCACTTT
TRBJ2-5	.	.	TRBV5-4	CASRPGDRQETQYF	TGTGCCAGCCGCCCCGGAGACCGCCAGGAGACCCAGTACTTC
TRBJ2-2	.	TRBD1	TRBV29-1	CSVSSQGMYTGELFF	TGCAGCGTTAGTTCACAGGGGATGTACACCGGGGAGCTGTTTTTT
TRBJ2-1	.	.	TRBV6-4	CASSGTISGEQFF	TGTGCCAGCAGTGGCACCATTTCGGGTGAGCAGTTCTTC
TRBJ1-6	.	TRBD1	TRBV9	CASSVDPGGGGYNSPLHF	TGTGCCAGCAGCGTAGACCCCGGAGGGGGCGGATATAATTCACCCCTCCACTTT
TRBJ2-7	.	.	TRBV7-9	CASSLGGRVSEQYF	TGTGCCAGCAGCCTCGGGGGGCGCGTTAGCGAGCAGTACTTC
TRBJ2-7	.	.	TRBV7-8	CASSLDPGSYEQYF	TGTGCCAGCAGCTTAGATCCAGGCTCCTACGAGCAGTACTTC
TRBJ1-6	.	.	TRBV18	CASSPGLQYNSPLHF	TGTGCCAGCTCACCAGGCCTTCAGTATAATTCACCCCTCCACTTT
TRBJ2-1	few	TRBD2	TRBV6-1	CASSDVSGGADEQFF	TGTGCCAGCAGTGACGTAAGCGGGGGGGCGGATGAGCAGTTCTTC
TRBJ1-6	.	.	TRBV27	CASTYRIDTSYNSPLHF	TGTGCCAGCACCTACCGTATCGATACCTCATATAATTCACCCCTCCACTTT
TRBJ2-2	.	TRBD1	TRBV25-1	CASSVGQSAGELFF	TGTGCCAGCAGTGTGGGACAGAGCGCCGGGGAGCTGTTTTTT
TRBJ2-2	.	.	TRBV7-9	CASSPRSSWELFF	TGTGCCAGCAGCCCTCGAAGTAGCTGGGAGCTGTTTTTT
TRBJ2-5	.	TRBD2	TRBV18	CASSPPGLAGGETQYF	TGTGCCAGCTCACCACCGGGACTAGCGGGGGGCGAGACCCAGTACTTC
TRBJ1-6	.	TRBD1	TRBV10-1	CASRGQGRDSPLHF	TGCGCCAGCAGAGGACAGGGACGGGATTCACCCCTCCACTTT
TRBJ2-1	.	TRBD2	TRBV19	CASTPGLRSHEQFF	TGTGCCAGCACTCCGGGACTAAGGTCCCATGAGCAGTTCTTC
TRBJ2-2	.	TRBD2	TRBV19	CASTPGTSDTGELFF	TGTGCCAGTACCCCTGGGACTAGCGACACCGGGGAGCTGTTTTTT
TRBJ1-2	.	TRBD1	TRBV29-1	CSAGMGQPLGGYTF	TGCAGCGCTGGAATGGGACAGCCTTTAGGAGGCTACACCTTC
TRBJ1-2	.	TRBD1	TRBV5-4	CASSLGFDRQGLYGYTF	TGTGCCAGCAGCTTGGGTTTTGACCGACAGGGCCTCTATGGCTACACCTTC
TRBJ1-5	.	.	TRBV7-2	CASSKRTGNNQPQHF	TGTGCCAGCAGCAAGAGAACAGGGAACAATCAGCCCCAGCATTTT
TRBJ1-5	.	TRBD1	TRBV19	CASSTGQGSAQPQHF	TGTGCCAGTAGTACGGGACAGGGGAGTGCTCAGCCCCAGCATTTT
TRBJ1-5	.	TRBD1	TRBV19	CASSKELTGTNQPQHF	TGTGCCAGTAGCAAAGAACTGACAGGGACCAATCAGCCCCAGCATTTT
TRBJ1-5	.	TRBD1	TRBV9	CASSVGYGQGYQHF	TGTGCCAGCAGCGTAGGGTACGGACAGGGTTACCAGCATTTT